This entry lists 18 T cell receptor beta chains sequenced from one sample in a study of blood T cell repertoires in COVID-19. Using immunoSEQ multiplex PCR, the repertoire was profiled, and TCRdb retains in-frame clones only, with some absent. There are some 170,000 clones in the sample; around 73% occur only once, and about 18% lies in the top ten. The sequencing input was PBMCs or T cells enriched from blood (not recorded which). Receptor source: a woman aged 45-65 years who had recovered from COVID-19.

This chain uses TRBV11-3 with TRBJ2-2; D ambiguous. V lost 1 base and J 1 base, leaving 10 bases between the germline ends. The CDR3 has 16 amino acids. Germline CDR1 reads SGHNT; CDR2 reads YENEEA. The CDR3 here is CASSLGVSGNTGELFF. The DNA of the CDR3 is TGTGCCAGCAGCTTAGGAGTTTCGGGGAACACCGGGGAGCTGTTTTTT.

The J gene is TRBJ2-7, the V gene TRBV28, with 7 nucleotides matching TRBD2. J was trimmed by 6 bases and V by 2 bases; bases with no gene match: 22. The CDR3 totals 19 residues. The germline V gene has CDR1 MDHEN and CDR2 SYDVKM. Here the CDR3 DNA reads TGTGCCAGCAGTTTAGGGGCCCCGACTCGGAGCGGGGTTCTTTTCGAGCAGTACTTC. Protein product: CASSLGAPTRSGVLFEQYF.

The chain recombines TRBV7-2 with TRBJ1-1; 7 nucleotides match TRBD1. V dropped 3 bases and J dropped 1; count of bases not matched to a gene: 5. Germline CDR1 is SGHTA and CDR2 is FQGNSA. The CDR3 spans 15 residues. This chain's CDR3 is CASSFRAGGNTEAFF. CDR3 DNA: TGTGCCAGCAGCTTTCGGGCAGGGGGGAACACTGAAGCTTTCTTT.

This clone was seen only once. The chain employs TRBV5-1 and TRBJ2-7; TRBD2 aligns across 14 bases. CDR3 length: 15 amino acids. The V gene's germline CDR1 is SGHRS and CDR2 YFSETQ. With V trimmed by 4 bases and J by 0 bases, 0 bases remained unmatched. The CDR3 is CASSGTSGGSYEQYF. CDR3 nucleotides: TGCGCCAGCAGCGGGACTAGCGGGGGCTCCTACGAGCAGTACTTC.

This clone was seen a few times. The rearrangement uses TRBV7-2 and TRBJ2-1; D perhaps matches TRBD1 (5 bases). The CDR3 has 13 residues. V lost 7 bases to trimming and J lost 9 bases, with 16 bases between them. Looked up from germline, CDR1 is SGHTA and CDR2 is FQGNSA. The CDR3 DNA reads as TGTGCCAGCACCCCCCAAGGGGTGGGTGAGCAGTTCTTC. It codes for CASTPQGVGEQFF. Supplemented by reference TRBV7-2 and TRBJ2-1, the full variable domain reads GAGVSQSPSNKVTEKGKDVELRCDPISGHTALYWYRQSLGQGLEFLIYFQGNSAPDKSGLPSDRFSAERTGGSVSTLTIQRTQQEDSAVYLCASTPQGVGEQFFGPGTRLTVL.

The chain couples TRBV6-5 to TRBJ2-2; 8 bases align to TRBD1. Trimming took 6 bases from V and 1 from J; bases not matched to a gene: 7. The CDR3 is 16 amino acids. CDR1 and CDR2 (germline): MNHEY, SVGAGI. CDR3 sequence: CASSYGGTGNTGELFF. The CDR3, as DNA: TGTGCCAGCAGCTACGGTGGGACAGGGAACACCGGGGAGCTGTTTTTT.

This chain links TRBV28 with TRBJ1-2; no clear D gene. Germline CDR1 is MDHEN and CDR2 is SYDVKM. This CDR3 has 14 residues. Trimming removed 7 bases at V and 4 bases at J, with 16 bases between. DNA of the CDR3: TGTGCCAGCACCGACACGGTGGTGGTCTATGGCTACACCTTC. This gives the protein CASTDTVVVYGYTF.

The gene calls are TRBV7-9 and TRBJ1-6; 7 bases map to TRBD1. Germline lookup yields CDR1 SEHNR and CDR2 FQNEAQ (reference sequence). The CDR3 consists of 16 residues. Losses at the gene ends were 5 bases for V and 5 bases for J; bases not matched to a gene: 9. The chain's CDR3 is CASSIPAGTDNSPLHF. The CDR3 nucleotides read TGTGCCAGCAGCATCCCGGCGGGGACAGATAATTCACCCCTCCACTTT.

The genes are TRBV13 and TRBJ2-1; 10 nucleotides line up with TRBD2. Germline V gives CDR1 PRHDT, CDR2 FYEKMQ (reference sequence). The length of the CDR3 is 16 residues. V lost 1 base, J lost 3 bases, and 3 bases stayed unmatched. The CDR3 DNA reads as TGTGCCAGCAGCTTAGACCGGACTAGCGGCTACAATGAGCAGTTCTTC. Translation: CASSLDRTSGYNEQFF.

This chain links TRBV30 with TRBJ2-1; a possible D gene is TRBD2 (6 bases). With 2 bases removed from V and 1 base from J, the gap between germline ends came to 9 bases. CDR1 and CDR2 (germline): GTSNPN, SVGIG (reference sequence). The length of the CDR3 is 14 residues. The CDR3 reads CAWSRAGSYNEQFF. The CDR3 DNA sequence: TGTGCCTGGAGTCGGGCGGGGTCCTACAATGAGCAGTTCTTC.

The chain links TRBV2 to TRBJ2-7; D call uncertain. The CDR3 is 14 amino acids. With 5 bases removed from V and 3 bases from J, the gap between germline ends came to 14 bases. From germline, CDR1 is SNHLY and CDR2 FYNNEI. The CDR3 DNA follows: TGTGCCAGCAGTCCGACGACGGGTGGCTACGAGCAGTACTTC. Residues: CASSPTTGGYEQYF.

This chain uses TRBV27 with TRBJ2-5; D gene uncertain. V lost 2 bases, J lost 2 bases, and 12 bases lay in between. Germline CDR1 MNHEY, CDR2 SMNVEV (reference sequence). The CDR3 spans 15 residues. CDR3 nucleotide sequence: TGTGCCAGCAGTTTACGGAGCACCTTTCAAGAGACCCAGTACTTC. Translating gives CASSLRSTFQETQYF.

This clone has only one observation. The chain is built from TRBV4-3 and TRBJ1-6; perhaps TRBD1 as D (5 bases). This CDR3 has 16 amino acids. The germline V gene has CDR1 LGHNA and CDR2 YSLEER. V was shortened by 0 bases and J by 9 bases, with 15 bases between the two germline ends. The CDR3 is CASSQDFRAIGSPLHF. The CDR3 coding sequence is TGCGCCAGCAGCCAAGATTTCAGGGCCATTGGTTCACCCCTCCACTTT.

Note on this clone: One junction end does not reproduce the germline sequence, and a read error may be involved. Other DNA sequences within the sample encode an identical CDR3. The chain links TRBV7-6 to TRBJ2-5; D may be TRBD1 (6 bases). CDR1 and CDR2 from the germline V gene are SGHVS and FNYEAQ. The CDR3 is 17 residues long. CDR3 coding DNA: TGTGCCAGCAGTTTAGAGAGGGGCACAGGGAATGGCGGGACCCAGTACTTC. Translating gives CASSLERGTGNGGTQYF. Looking up the rest from reference TRBV7-6 and TRBJ2-5 gives the full variable domain: GAGVSQSPRYKVTKRGQDVALRCDPISGHVSLYWYRQALGQGPEFLTYFNYEAQQDKSGLPNDRFSAERPEGSISTLTIQRTEQRDSAMYRCASSLERGTGNGGTQYFGPGTRLLVL.

This clone was picked up a small number of times. V is TRBV2 and J is TRBJ1-6; 7 bases are a match to TRBD1. From germline, CDR1 is SNHLY and CDR2 FYNNEI. The CDR3 covers 15 residues. The J segment lost 5 bases and the V segment lost 7 bases, leaving 8 bases of the junction unmatched. Here the CDR3 DNA reads TGTGCCAGCACCGAACAGGGGTTCGATAATTCACCCCTCCACTTT. Its translation is CASTEQGFDNSPLHF.

A note on this clone: The sample contains more than one DNA sequence encoding this CDR3. The chain employs TRBV5-1 and TRBJ2-1; 14 bases map to TRBD2. The CDR3 is made up of 14 amino acids. J lost 5 bases, V lost 5 bases, and 0 bases had no gene match. From germline, CDR1 is SGHRS and CDR2 YFSETQ. The chain's CDR3 is CASRGLAGDNEQFF. Here the CDR3 DNA reads TGCGCCAGCAGGGGACTAGCGGGGGACAATGAGCAGTTCTTC.

The chain is built from TRBV5-6 and TRBJ2-3; a possible D gene is TRBD2 (6 bases). The CDR3 covers 14 residues. The ends were cut back, 3 bases at V and 6 bases at J, with 14 bases in the middle. Per the germline V gene, CDR1 is SGHDT and CDR2 is YYEEEE. The CDR3 nucleotides read TGTGCCAGCAGCTGGGGGACTCAGCTGGATACGCAGTATTTT. This encodes CASSWGTQLDTQYF.

This clone was found a few times. V gene TRBV25-1 combines with J gene TRBJ1-3; possible D gene TRBD1, 5 bases. The germline V and J ends were trimmed by 1 base and 2 bases, with 15 bases remaining between them. The CDR3 runs to 17 residues. From germline, CDR1 is MGHDK and CDR2 SYGVNS. This CDR3 is CASSESGGGFAGNTIYF. CDR3 bases: TGTGCCAGCAGTGAATCGGGGGGGGGTTTCGCTGGAAACACCATATATTTT.